This T cell receptor beta chain appears in the sequencing data of a study of T cells in localized non-small cell lung cancer. Study-level results: Exceeding tumor, uninvolved adjacent lung had the highest T cell clonality.

Per the germline V gene, CDR1 is MNHGY and CDR2 is SAAAGT. Trimming took 5 bases from V and 2 from J, leaving 16 bases between them. This CDR3 is 15 amino acids long. Method: immunoSEQ multiplex PCR; TCRdb's copy keeps in-frame clones and lacks some. Among around 3,500 clones listed, about 20% were seen once. This clone turned up a few times. The target antigen is unknown. This receptor was identified in a woman aged 35 to 75 with stage III squamous cell lung carcinoma. J is TRBJ2-7 and V is TRBV6-8; D might be TRBD1 or TRBD2, each matching 6 bases. Specimen: lung tumor tissue, collected before any cancer treatment. CDR3 in amino acids: CASSLGLGDTYEQYF. CDR3 in DNA: TGTGCCAGCAGTCTGGGACTGGGGGACACCTACGAGCAGTACTTC.